Presented here are 21 T cell receptor beta chains from one specimen sequenced in a study of beta chain features in type 1 diabetes. The isolated RNA, all of it, was reverse transcribed, so expressed TCRB transcripts were what got sequenced. Libraries were prepared by immunoSEQ multiplex PCR; TCRdb keeps only in-frame clonotypes and omits some of them. The sample shows 900,000 or so clones, around a sixth of them seen only once. Sequenced material: naive CD4+ T cells from blood. The receptors were gathered from a young woman in good health.

This rearrangement joins TRBV7-9 to TRBJ1-5; the D gene is possibly TRBD1 (6 bases). The ends were cut back, 1 base at V and 1 base at J, with 20 bases in the middle. This CDR3 spans 19 amino acids. Germline CDR1 is SEHNR and CDR2 is FQNEAQ (reference sequence). The CDR3 sequence is CASSLGTFRGRLSNQPQHF. CDR3 DNA: TGTGCCAGCAGCTTAGGAACGTTCAGGGGTCGCCTCAGCAATCAGCCCCAGCATTTT.

This chain uses TRBV4-3 with TRBJ2-1, with 8 positions matching TRBD2. Germline V lookup: CDR1 LGHNA, CDR2 YSLEER. This CDR3 contains 16 residues. V shed 2 bases, J shed 8 bases, and the junction held 11 bases outside the gene matches. The CDR3 DNA reads TGCGCCAGCAGCCAAACCGGGACTAGTCGTAGTGATGAGCAGTTCTTC. Protein: CASSQTGTSRSDEQFF.

This clone was seen more than once but under ten times. The chain combines TRBV6-1 with TRBJ2-3; the D is unclear. Germline CDR1 reads MNHNS; CDR2 reads SASEGT. V was trimmed by 2 bases and J by 8 bases, leaving 11 bases between them. The CDR3 is made up of 13 amino acids. The chain's CDR3 is CASSELGFATQYF. For the CDR3, the DNA is TGTGCCAGCAGTGAATTAGGTTTTGCTACGCAGTATTTT.

The sample holds a few counts of this clone. The rearrangement links TRBV7-5 to TRBJ1-5; TRBD1 is taken as the D call from the table, unchecked against the DNA. TRBV7-5 is termed a pseudogene. The CDR3 length is 13 residues. In DNA, the CDR3 is TGTGCCTGGCGTTCAGGGGACAATCAGCCCCAGCATTTT. Protein product: CAWRSGDNQPQHF.

The gene calls are TRBV7-9 and TRBJ1-2, with TRBD1 matching 9 bases. Looked up from germline, CDR1 is SEHNR and CDR2 is FQNEAQ (reference sequence). The CDR3 totals 14 residues. V was pared by 6 bases and J by 5 bases, with 7 bases of the junction left unmatched. This chain's CDR3 is CASSKQGAVYGYTF. CDR3 DNA: TGTGCCAGCAGTAAACAGGGGGCGGTGTATGGCTACACCTTC.

This clone was seen a few times. The J gene is TRBJ2-1, the V gene TRBV11-2; no firm D call. Trimming cost V 5 bases and J 5 bases, with 13 bases left between them. The germline gives CDR1 SGHAT, CDR2 FQNNGV. The CDR3 spans 14 residues. CDR3: CASSAWSANNEQFF. The CDR3 DNA sequence: TGTGCCAGCAGCGCATGGTCGGCCAACAATGAGCAGTTCTTC.

The chain links TRBV11-2 to TRBJ1-4, with a possible D match to TRBD1 (5 bases). The V gene's germline CDR1 is SGHAT and CDR2 FQNNGV. V lost 2 bases and J 5 bases, leaving 12 bases between the germline ends. The CDR3 runs to 15 residues. CDR3 region: CASSLKGNRNEKLFF. CDR3 bases: TGTGCCAGCAGCTTAAAGGGGAACCGAAATGAAAAACTGTTTTTT. Supplemented by reference TRBV11-2 and TRBJ1-4, the full variable domain reads EAGVAQSPRYKIIEKRQSVAFWCNPISGHATLYWYQQILGQGPKLLIQFQNNGVVDDSQLPKDRFSAERLKGVDSTLKIQPAKLEDSAVYLCASSLKGNRNEKLFFGSGTQLSVL.

This clone occurred a few times. The chain combines TRBV7-2 with TRBJ2-3; weak D call: TRBD1 (5 bases). Germline-derived CDR1 and CDR2 are SGHTA and FQGNSA. CDR3 length equals 16 residues. Trimming removed 1 base from V and 3 bases from J, with 14 bases in between. Written as DNA, the CDR3 is TGTGCCAGCAGCTTAGGCCCAGGGTGGATGACAGATACGCAGTATTTT. It encodes CASSLGPGWMTDTQYF. The full variable domain, rest sourced from reference TRBV7-2 and TRBJ2-3, is GAGVSQSPSNKVTEKGKDVELRCDPISGHTALYWYRQSLGQGLEFLIYFQGNSAPDKSGLPSDRFSAERTGGSVSTLTIQRTQQEDSAVYLCASSLGPGWMTDTQYFGPGTRLTVL.

The chain employs TRBV9 and TRBJ2-2; the match to TRBD2 covers 15 bases. Germline V gene sequence: CDR1 SGDLS, CDR2 YYNGEE. The CDR3 totals 20 residues. J lost 5 bases, V lost 4 bases, and 15 bases had no gene match. The DNA for the CDR3 is TGTGCCAGCAGCCCAGGACTAGCGGGAGGGCATATATTTGGGACCGGGGAGCTGTTTTTT. Its protein product is CASSPGLAGGHIFGTGELFF.

The CDR3 nucleotides are TGCGCCAGCAGTAGCGGGACAGAATCCTACGAGCAGTACTTC. Encoded protein: CASSSGTESYEQYF. The chain uses TRBV5-1 and TRBJ2-7; D may be TRBD2 (8 bases). Between the trimmed V and J ends, which lost 5 bases and 1 base, there was a span of 13 bases. CDR1 and CDR2 from the germline V gene are SGHRS and YFSETQ. The CDR3 contains 14 residues.

This chain's CDR3 is CASSHGYAGQGAINEKLFF. CDR3 sequence (DNA): TGTGCCAGCAGCCACGGGTACGCGGGACAGGGGGCTATTAATGAAAAACTGTTTTTT. V gene TRBV4-2 combines with J gene TRBJ1-4; the match to TRBD1 covers 12 bases. This CDR3 has 19 amino acids. The trim removed 3 bases at V and 4 bases at J, leaving 12 bases unmatched. The V gene's germline CDR1 is LGHNA and CDR2 YNFKEQ.

This clone was observed a few times. For the CDR3, the DNA is TGTGCCAGCACCGAAATAGGGACAGTCGGAGAGACCCAGTACTTC. Translation gives CASTEIGTVGETQYF. The V and J genes are TRBV5-6 and TRBJ2-5, with 7 nucleotides matching TRBD1. Germline trimming cut 6 bases from V and 4 bases from J; bases unmatched to any gene: 12. Looked up from germline, CDR1 is SGHDT and CDR2 is YYEEEE. The CDR3 spans 15 residues.

This clone has more than one count but fewer than ten. V and J are TRBV15 and TRBJ1-2; D unresolved. V lost 0 bases and J lost 0, with 5 bases in between. In germline, CDR1 is LNHNV, CDR2 YYDKDF (reference sequence). This CDR3 contains 14 residues. CDR3 region: CATSRDRANYGYTF. The CDR3 coding sequence is TGTGCCACCAGCAGAGATAGGGCTAACTATGGCTACACCTTC.

J is TRBJ1-5 and V is TRBV7-8, with TRBD1 matching over 7 bases. Per the germline V gene, CDR1 is SGHVS and CDR2 is FQNEAQ. The CDR3 loop spans 14 amino acids. V shed 3 bases and J 4 bases; nucleotides not matched to a gene: 3. Here the CDR3 DNA reads TGTGCCAGCAGCTTCCTCAGGGGGAATCAGCCCCAGCATTTT. It is translated as CASSFLRGNQPQHF.

The rearrangement joins TRBV29-1 to TRBJ1-1, with D maybe TRBD1 (5 bases). Trimming took off 4 bases at V and 2 bases at J, with 11 bases between the two ends. Germline V gene lookup returns CDR1 SQVTM and CDR2 ANQGSEA. The CDR3 runs to 13 residues. The CDR3 DNA sequence: TGCAGCGTTGTAAAGGGGCGTAACACTGAAGCTTTCTTT. Translated: CSVVKGRNTEAFF.

The gene calls are TRBV5-4 and TRBJ1-4; 8 bases are shared with TRBD1. This CDR3 has 15 residues. The germline gives CDR1 SGHNT, CDR2 YYREEE (reference sequence). V lost 5 bases, J lost 7 bases, and 10 bases stayed unmatched. CDR3 amino acids: CASSLPTGTGEKLFF. CDR3 coding DNA: TGTGCCAGCAGTCTACCGACAGGGACAGGTGAAAAACTGTTTTTT.

The chain combines TRBV5-4 with TRBJ1-4; D possibly corresponds to TRBD1 (5 bases). CDR1 SGHNT and CDR2 YYREEE come from the germline V gene (reference sequence). This CDR3 region has 15 residues. Trimming cost V 4 bases and J 6 bases, with 16 bases left between them. DNA of the CDR3: TGTGCCAGCAGCCGCGGCGGGGGGGAAGATGAAAAACTGTTTTTT. It encodes CASSRGGGEDEKLFF.

This clone was observed a few times. V and J are TRBV2 and TRBJ2-7; TRBD1 matches at 11 bases. In germline, CDR1 is SNHLY, CDR2 FYNNEI. Losses at the gene ends were 6 bases for V and 3 bases for J; bases not matched to a gene: 7. The CDR3 length is 15 residues. CDR3 bases: TGTGCCAGCAGCGCATTAGGGACAGGGGGCTACGAGCAGTACTTC. This sequence encodes CASSALGTGGYEQYF.

The chain employs TRBV9 and TRBJ2-1; D not certain. CDR1 SGDLS and CDR2 YYNGEE come from the germline V gene. V was clipped by 0 bases and J by 6 bases, with 13 bases between them. The CDR3 sequence is 15 residues long. CDR3 amino acids: CASSVGVASGNEQFF. The DNA of the CDR3 is TGTGCCAGCAGCGTAGGAGTAGCCTCGGGCAATGAGCAGTTCTTC.

This clone was counted between two and nine times. The sample contains more than one DNA sequence encoding this CDR3. The rearrangement links TRBV7-2 to TRBJ2-1, with D tentatively TRBD2 (5 bases). Per germline, CDR1 SGHTA and CDR2 FQGNSA. The ends were cut back, 5 bases at V and 1 base at J, with 6 bases in the middle. This CDR3 comprises 13 residues. The CDR3 bases are TGTGCCAGCAGCCGGGGTTCCTACAATGAGCAGTTCTTC. It translates to CASSRGSYNEQFF. Filled out from reference TRBV7-2 and TRBJ2-1, the complete variable domain reads GAGVSQSPSNKVTEKGKDVELRCDPISGHTALYWYRQSLGQGLEFLIYFQGNSAPDKSGLPSDRFSAERTGGSVSTLTIQRTQQEDSAVYLCASSRGSYNEQFFGPGTRLTVL.

This clone was detected only once. CDR3 in DNA: TGTGCCAGCAGTTTATGGCTGGGGACGTCGGGCTACACCTTC. Translated, it gives CASSLWLGTSGYTF. This chain connects TRBV28 to TRBJ1-2, with D tentatively TRBD1 (5 bases). The V gene lost 0 bases and the J gene lost 8 bases, with 13 bases spanning the gap. Germline V CDR1 and CDR2: MDHEN, SYDVKM. CDR3 size: 14 residues.